This record covers a single T cell receptor (beta chain). The antigen is not known. Sequenced by immunoSEQ multiplex PCR; TCRdb stores in-frame clones only, minus some. This sample has about 81,000 clones, with 93% found just once. The entry originates in a study of human versus mouse CDR3 diversity and MHC coevolution. Whole-study findings and limits: Among all groups, most of the three human donors showed least clonal inequality.

CDR1 is SSHAT and CDR2 is FNYEAQ in the germline V gene (reference sequence). This CDR3 region has 15 residues. Trimming removed 6 bases from V and 2 bases from J, with 17 bases in between. The material sequenced was naive CD4+ T cells from blood. The subset was: CD45RO-negative CD62L-positive naive CD4 T cells. The sequence derives from a person between 30 and 69 years old in good health. The chain uses TRBV7-7 and TRBJ2-7; no definite D call. The CDR3 DNA follows: TGTGCCAGCAGTCCCCGGCTAGGCGCACCCTACGAGCAGTACTTC. Its translation: CASSPRLGAPYEQYF.